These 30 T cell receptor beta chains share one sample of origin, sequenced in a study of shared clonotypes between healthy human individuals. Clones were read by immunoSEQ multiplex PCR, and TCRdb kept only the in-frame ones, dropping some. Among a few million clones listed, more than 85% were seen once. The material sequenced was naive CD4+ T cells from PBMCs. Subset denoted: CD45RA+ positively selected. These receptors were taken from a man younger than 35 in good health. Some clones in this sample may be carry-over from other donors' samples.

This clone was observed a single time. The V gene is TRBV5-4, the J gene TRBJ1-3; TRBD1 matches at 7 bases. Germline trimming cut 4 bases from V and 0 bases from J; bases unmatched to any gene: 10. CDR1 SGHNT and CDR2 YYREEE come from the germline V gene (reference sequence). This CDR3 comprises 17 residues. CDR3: CASSPGTASLSGNTIYF. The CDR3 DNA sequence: TGTGCCAGCAGCCCGGGGACAGCCAGTCTCTCTGGAAACACCATATATTTT. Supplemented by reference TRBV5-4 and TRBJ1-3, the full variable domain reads ETGVTQSPTHLIKTRGQQVTLRCSSQSGHNTVSWYQQALGQGPQFIFQYYREEENGRGNFPPRFSGLQFPNYSSELNVNALELDDSALYLCASSPGTASLSGNTIYFGEGSWLTVV.

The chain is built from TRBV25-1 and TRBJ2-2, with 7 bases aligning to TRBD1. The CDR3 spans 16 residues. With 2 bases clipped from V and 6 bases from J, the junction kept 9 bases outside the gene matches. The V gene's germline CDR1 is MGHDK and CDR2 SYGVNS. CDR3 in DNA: TGTGCCAGCAGTGAACGCCGGCCAGGGGGACCCGGGGAGCTGTTTTTT. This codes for CASSERRPGGPGELFF.

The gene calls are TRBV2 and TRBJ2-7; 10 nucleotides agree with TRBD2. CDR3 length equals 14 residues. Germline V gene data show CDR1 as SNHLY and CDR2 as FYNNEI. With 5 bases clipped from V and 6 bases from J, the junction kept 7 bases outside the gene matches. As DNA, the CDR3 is TGTGCCAGCAGTCTAGGGCTAGCGGGAGTCGAGCAGTACTTC. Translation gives CASSLGLAGVEQYF.

The CDR3, as DNA: TGTGCCAGCAGCCAAGATCGTTGGAGGGGCTACACCTTC. It is translated as CASSQDRWRGYTF. The J gene is TRBJ1-2, the V gene TRBV14; no clear D gene. CDR1 SGHDN and CDR2 FVKESK come from the germline V gene. CDR3 length equals 13 residues. V dropped 0 bases and J dropped 8 bases, with 10 bases sitting between them.

The CDR3 spells CAWSVMSGFSYNEQFF. For the CDR3, the DNA is TGTGCCTGGAGTGTAATGTCGGGGTTTTCCTACAATGAGCAGTTCTTC. V is TRBV30 and J is TRBJ2-1, with D possibly matching TRBD2 (5 bases). The CDR3 is 16 residues long. V was cut by 0 bases and J by 1 base, with 13 bases left in between. The germline gives CDR1 GTSNPN, CDR2 SVGIG (reference sequence). Complete variable domain (other parts from reference TRBV30 and TRBJ2-1): SQTIHQWPATLVQPVGSPLSLECTVEGTSNPNLYWYRQAAGRGLQLLFYSVGIGQISSEVPQNLSASRPQDRQFILSSKKLLLSDSGFYLCAWSVMSGFSYNEQFFGPGTRLTVL.

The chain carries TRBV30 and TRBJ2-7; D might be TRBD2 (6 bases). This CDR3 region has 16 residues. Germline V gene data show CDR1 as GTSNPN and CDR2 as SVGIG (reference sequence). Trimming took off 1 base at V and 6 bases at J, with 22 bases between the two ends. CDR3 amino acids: CAWSDPQLAVGREQYF. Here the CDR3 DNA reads TGTGCCTGGAGTGACCCCCAACTAGCAGTGGGGCGCGAGCAGTACTTC.

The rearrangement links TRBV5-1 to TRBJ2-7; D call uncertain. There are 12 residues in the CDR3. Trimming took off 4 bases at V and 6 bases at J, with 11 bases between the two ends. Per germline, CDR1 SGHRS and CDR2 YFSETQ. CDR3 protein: CASSQTPAEQYF. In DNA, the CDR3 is TGCGCCAGCAGCCAAACCCCAGCCGAGCAGTACTTC.

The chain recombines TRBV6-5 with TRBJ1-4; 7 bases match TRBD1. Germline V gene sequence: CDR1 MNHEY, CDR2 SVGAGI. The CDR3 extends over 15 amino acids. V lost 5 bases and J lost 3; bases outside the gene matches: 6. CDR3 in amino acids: CASSRDRAANEKLFF. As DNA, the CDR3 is TGTGCCAGCAGTCGAGACAGGGCGGCTAATGAAAAACTGTTTTTT.

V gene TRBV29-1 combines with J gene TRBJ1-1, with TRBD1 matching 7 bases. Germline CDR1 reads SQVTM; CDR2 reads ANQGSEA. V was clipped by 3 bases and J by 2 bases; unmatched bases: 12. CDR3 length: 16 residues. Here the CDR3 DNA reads TGCAGCGTTGATAGCGGCAGGGGGGGAGCTAACACTGAAGCTTTCTTT. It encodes CSVDSGRGGANTEAFF.

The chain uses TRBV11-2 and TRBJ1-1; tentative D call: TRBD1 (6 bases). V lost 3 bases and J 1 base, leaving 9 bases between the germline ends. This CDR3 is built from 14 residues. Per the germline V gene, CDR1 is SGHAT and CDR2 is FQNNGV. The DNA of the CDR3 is TGTGCCAGCAGCTTTGTGGGGGCGAACACTGAAGCTTTCTTT. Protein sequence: CASSFVGANTEAFF.

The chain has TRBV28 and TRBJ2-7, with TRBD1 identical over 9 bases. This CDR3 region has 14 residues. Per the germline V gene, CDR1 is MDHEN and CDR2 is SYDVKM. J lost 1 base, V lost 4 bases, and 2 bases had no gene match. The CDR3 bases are TGTGCCAGCAGTTGGGACAGGGTATCCTACGAGCAGTACTTC. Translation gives CASSWDRVSYEQYF.

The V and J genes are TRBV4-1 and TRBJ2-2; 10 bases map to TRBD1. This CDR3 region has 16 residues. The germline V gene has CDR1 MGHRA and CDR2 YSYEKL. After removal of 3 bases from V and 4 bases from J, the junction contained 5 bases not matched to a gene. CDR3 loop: CASSQGDRGSTGELFF. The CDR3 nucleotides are TGCGCCAGCAGCCAGGGGGACAGGGGATCCACCGGGGAGCTGTTTTTT.

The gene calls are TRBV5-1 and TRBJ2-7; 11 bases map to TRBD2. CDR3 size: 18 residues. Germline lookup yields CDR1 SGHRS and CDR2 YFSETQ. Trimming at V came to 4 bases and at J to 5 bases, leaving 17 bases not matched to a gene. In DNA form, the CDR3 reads TGCGCCAGCAGCGCTTCTCAGGGCAAGACTAGCGGGACCCACGAGCAGTACTTC. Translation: CASSASQGKTSGTHEQYF. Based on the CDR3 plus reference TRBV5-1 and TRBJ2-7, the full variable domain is KAGVTQTPRYLIKTRGQQVTLSCSPISGHRSVSWYQQTPGQGLQFLFEYFSETQRNKGNFPGRFSGRQFSNSRSEMNVSTLELGDSALYLCASSASQGKTSGTHEQYFGPGTRLTVT.

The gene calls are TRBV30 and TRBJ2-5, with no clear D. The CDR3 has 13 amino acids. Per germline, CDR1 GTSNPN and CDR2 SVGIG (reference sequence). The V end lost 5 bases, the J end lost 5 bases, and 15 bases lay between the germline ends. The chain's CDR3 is CAWGDSVGETQYF. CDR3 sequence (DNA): TGTGCCTGGGGAGACTCCGTAGGGGAGACCCAGTACTTC.

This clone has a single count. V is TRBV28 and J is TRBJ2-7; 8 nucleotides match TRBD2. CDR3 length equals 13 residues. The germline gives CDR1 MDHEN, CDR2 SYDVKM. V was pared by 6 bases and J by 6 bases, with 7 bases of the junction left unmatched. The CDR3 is CASSQGTRTEQYF. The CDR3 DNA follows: TGTGCCAGCAGCCAAGGGACTAGAACCGAGCAGTACTTC. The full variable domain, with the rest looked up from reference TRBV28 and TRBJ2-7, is DVKVTQSSRYLVKRTGEKVFLECVQDMDHENMFWYRQDPGLGLRLIYFSYDVKMKEKGDIPEGYSVSREKKERFSLILESASTNQTSMYLCASSQGTRTEQYFGPGTRLTVT.

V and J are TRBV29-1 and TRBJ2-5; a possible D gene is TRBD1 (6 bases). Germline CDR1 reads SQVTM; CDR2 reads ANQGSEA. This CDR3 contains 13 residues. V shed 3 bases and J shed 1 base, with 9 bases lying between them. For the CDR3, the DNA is TGCAGCGTTGACCCACAGGGCCAAGAGACCCAGTACTTC. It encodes CSVDPQGQETQYF.

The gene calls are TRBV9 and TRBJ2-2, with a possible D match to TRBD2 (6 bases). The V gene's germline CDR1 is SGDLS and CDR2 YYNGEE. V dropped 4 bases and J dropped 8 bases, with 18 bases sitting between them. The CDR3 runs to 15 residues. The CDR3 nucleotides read TGTGCCAGCAGCTGGGGGACTGGCGGGATAGGGGAGCTGTTTTTT. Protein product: CASSWGTGGIGELFF.

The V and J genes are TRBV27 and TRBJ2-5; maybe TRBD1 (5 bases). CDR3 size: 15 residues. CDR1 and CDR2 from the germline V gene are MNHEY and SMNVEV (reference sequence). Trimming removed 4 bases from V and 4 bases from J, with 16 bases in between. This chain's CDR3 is CASSWSDGRGETQYF. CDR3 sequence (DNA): TGTGCCAGCAGTTGGTCGGACGGAAGGGGAGAGACCCAGTACTTC.

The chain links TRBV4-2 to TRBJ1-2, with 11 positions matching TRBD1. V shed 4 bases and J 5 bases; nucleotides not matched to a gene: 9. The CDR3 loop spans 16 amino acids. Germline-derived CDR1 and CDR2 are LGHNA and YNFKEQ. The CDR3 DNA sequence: TGTGCCAGCAGCCCCATCGCCGGGACAGGGGGATATGGCTACACCTTC. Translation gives CASSPIAGTGGYGYTF.

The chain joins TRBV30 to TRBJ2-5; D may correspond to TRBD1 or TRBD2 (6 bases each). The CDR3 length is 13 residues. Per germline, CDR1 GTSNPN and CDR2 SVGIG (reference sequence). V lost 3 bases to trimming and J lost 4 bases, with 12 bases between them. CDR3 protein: CAWSLGGTETQYF. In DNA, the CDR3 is TGTGCCTGGAGCCTGGGGGGCACAGAGACCCAGTACTTC.

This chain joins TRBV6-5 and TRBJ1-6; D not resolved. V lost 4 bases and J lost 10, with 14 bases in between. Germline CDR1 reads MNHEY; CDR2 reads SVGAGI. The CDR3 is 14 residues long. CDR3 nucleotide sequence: TGTGCCAGCAGTTCCGTTGGGGAAAACTCACCCCTCCACTTT. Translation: CASSSVGENSPLHF.

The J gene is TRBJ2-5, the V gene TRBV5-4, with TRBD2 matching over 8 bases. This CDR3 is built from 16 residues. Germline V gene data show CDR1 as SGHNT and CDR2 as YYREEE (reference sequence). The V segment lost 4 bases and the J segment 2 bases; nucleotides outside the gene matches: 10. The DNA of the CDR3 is TGTGCCAGCAGCCCTGGGATAGCGGGACTTCAAGAGACCCAGTACTTC. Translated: CASSPGIAGLQETQYF.

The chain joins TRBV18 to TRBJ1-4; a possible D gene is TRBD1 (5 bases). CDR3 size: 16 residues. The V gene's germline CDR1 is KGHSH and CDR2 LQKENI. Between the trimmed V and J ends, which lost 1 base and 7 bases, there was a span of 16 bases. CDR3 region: CASSPLGPGDGEKLFF. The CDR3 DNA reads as TGTGCCAGCTCACCACTGGGACCCGGAGATGGTGAAAAACTGTTTTTT.

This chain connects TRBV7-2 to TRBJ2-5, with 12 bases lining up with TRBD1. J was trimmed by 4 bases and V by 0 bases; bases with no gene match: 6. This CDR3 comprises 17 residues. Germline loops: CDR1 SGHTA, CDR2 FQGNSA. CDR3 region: CASSLALGQGARETQYF. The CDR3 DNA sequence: TGTGCCAGCAGCTTAGCTCTGGGACAGGGGGCGCGAGAGACCCAGTACTTC.

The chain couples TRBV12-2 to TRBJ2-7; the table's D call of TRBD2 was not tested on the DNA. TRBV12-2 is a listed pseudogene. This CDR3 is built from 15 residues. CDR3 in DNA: TGTGCAAGTCGCTTAGTTGGAGACCGAACCTACGAGCAGTACTTC. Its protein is CASRLVGDRTYEQYF.

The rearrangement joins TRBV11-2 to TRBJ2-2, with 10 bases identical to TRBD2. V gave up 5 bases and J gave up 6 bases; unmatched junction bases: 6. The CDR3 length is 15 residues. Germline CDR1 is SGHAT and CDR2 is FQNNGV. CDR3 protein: CASSPLAGVSGELFF. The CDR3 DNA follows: TGTGCCAGCAGCCCTCTAGCGGGAGTCTCCGGGGAGCTGTTTTTT.

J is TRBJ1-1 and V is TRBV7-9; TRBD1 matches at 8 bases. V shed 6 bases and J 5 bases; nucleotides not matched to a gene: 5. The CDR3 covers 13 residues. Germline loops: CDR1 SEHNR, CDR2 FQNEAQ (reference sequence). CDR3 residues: CASRSRQGTEAFF. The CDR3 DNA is TGTGCCAGCAGGAGTCGACAGGGGACTGAAGCTTTCTTT. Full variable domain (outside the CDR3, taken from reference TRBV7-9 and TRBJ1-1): DTGVSQNPRHKITKRGQNVTFRCDPISEHNRLYWYRQTLGQGPEFLTYFQNEAQLEKSRLLSDRFSAERPKGSFSTLEIQRTEQGDSAMYLCASRSRQGTEAFFGQGTRLTVV.

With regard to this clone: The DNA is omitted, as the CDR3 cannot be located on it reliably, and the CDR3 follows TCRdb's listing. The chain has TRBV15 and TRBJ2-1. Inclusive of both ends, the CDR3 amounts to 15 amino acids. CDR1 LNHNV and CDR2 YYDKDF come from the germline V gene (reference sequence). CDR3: CATSILGVGYNEQFF.

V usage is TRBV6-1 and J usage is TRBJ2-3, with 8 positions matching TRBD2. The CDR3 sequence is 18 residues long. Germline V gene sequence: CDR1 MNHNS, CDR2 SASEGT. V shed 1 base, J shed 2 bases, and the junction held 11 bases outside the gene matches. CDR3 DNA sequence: TGTGCCAGCAGTGAAGGCTGGGCGAGCGGGGGAGTCACAGATACGCAGTATTTT. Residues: CASSEGWASGGVTDTQYF.

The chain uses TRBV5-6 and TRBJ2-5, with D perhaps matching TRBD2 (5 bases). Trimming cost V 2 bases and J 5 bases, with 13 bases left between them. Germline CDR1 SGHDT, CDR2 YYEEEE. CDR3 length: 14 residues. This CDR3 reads CASSFGGRTETQYF. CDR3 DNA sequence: TGTGCCAGCAGCTTTGGTGGGAGAACTGAGACCCAGTACTTC.